The 31 T cell receptor beta chains in this list originate from one sample, sequenced in a study of T cell responses to AZD1222 COVID-19 vaccine. TCRdb's table, derived via immunoSEQ multiplex PCR, lists solely in-frame clones and lacks some. This table holds 200,000 to 250,000 clones, approximately 94% found once. The sample in question was peripheral blood, obtained 28 days after the second dose of the MenACWY control vaccine. The receptors originated from an adult who received the MenACWY meningococcal vaccine as a control.

This rearrangement joins TRBV24-1 to TRBJ2-5; D not resolved. Germline V gene data show CDR1 as KGHDR and CDR2 as SFDVKD. The CDR3 spans 12 residues. With 3 bases removed from V and 4 bases from J, the gap between germline ends came to 5 bases. The CDR3 nucleotides are TGTGCCACCAGTGATCAGAGAGAGACCCAGTACTTC. Translated, it gives CATSDQRETQYF.

The chain links TRBV28 to TRBJ2-1; 11 nucleotides align to TRBD1. Germline V lookup: CDR1 MDHEN, CDR2 SYDVKM. CDR3 length: 17 amino acids. The ends lost 3 bases at V and 10 bases at J; junction bases unmatched: 14. CDR3 coding DNA: TGTGCCAGCAGTTTGTCCCGTTCGGGACAGGGGGGGCAAGAGCAGTTCTTC. Translating it yields CASSLSRSGQGGQEQFF.

This clone occurred once. This chain joins TRBV2 and TRBJ1-1; 11 nucleotides agree with TRBD1. The CDR3 has 19 residues. Germline V CDR1 and CDR2: SNHLY, FYNNEI. V was clipped by 0 bases and J by 0 bases; unmatched bases: 9. DNA of the CDR3: TGTGCCAGCAGTGAAGCGCTTTGGGGGACAGGGGGACTGAACACTGAAGCTTTCTTT. The encoded protein is CASSEALWGTGGLNTEAFF.

The V gene is TRBV3-1 (or the pseudogene TRBV3-2), the J gene TRBJ2-1, with D possibly called TRBD1 or TRBD2 (5 bases each). Trimming shortened V by 4 bases and J by 4 bases, and 20 bases separated the two germline ends. Germline V CDR1 and CDR2: LGHDT, YNNKEL (reference sequence). This CDR3 spans 17 amino acids. The DNA of the CDR3 is TGTGCCAGCAGCCGGCGAAGTGGGGGAGACCTTTACAATGAGCAGTTCTTC. It yields the protein CASSRRSGGDLYNEQFF.

In its sample, this clone was seen a few times. The rearrangement links TRBV7-2 to TRBJ1-1; D is unresolved. V lost 1 base and J 1 base, leaving 7 bases between the germline ends. Germline V gives CDR1 SGHTA, CDR2 FQGNSA. The CDR3 is 14 residues long. The CDR3: CASSLVTENTEAFF. In DNA form, the CDR3 reads TGTGCCAGCAGCTTAGTAACAGAGAACACTGAAGCTTTCTTT.

The rearrangement joins TRBV30 to TRBJ2-7, with D unclear. V lost 0 bases, J lost 6 bases, and 9 bases lay in between. The germline CDR1 and CDR2 sequences are GTSNPN and SVGIG (reference sequence). The CDR3 sequence is 12 residues long. The CDR3 region is CAWSVIGGEQYF. CDR3 DNA sequence: TGTGCCTGGAGTGTTATAGGCGGCGAGCAGTACTTC.

J is TRBJ1-5 and V is TRBV28; weak D call: TRBD1 (6 bases). Germline V gives CDR1 MDHEN, CDR2 SYDVKM. This CDR3 spans 15 amino acids. V was trimmed by 5 bases and J by 5 bases, leaving 16 bases between them. The CDR3 loop is CASSPGPGGHQPQHF. The CDR3, as DNA: TGTGCCAGCAGTCCAGGGCCCGGGGGCCATCAGCCCCAGCATTTT.

The chain carries TRBV10-3 and TRBJ2-1, with 7 bases that match TRBD1. V shed 7 bases and J 6 bases; nucleotides not matched to a gene: 6. CDR3 length equals 13 residues. Looked up from germline, CDR1 is ENHRY and CDR2 is SYGVKD. In nucleotides, the CDR3 is TGTGCCATCACTAGGACAGGTCCCAATGAGCAGTTCTTC. Protein sequence: CAITRTGPNEQFF.

This chain links TRBV2 with TRBJ1-2; 7 nucleotides match TRBD1. The germline V gene has CDR1 SNHLY and CDR2 FYNNEI. With 6 bases clipped from V and 1 base from J, the junction kept 11 bases outside the gene matches. The CDR3 covers 16 residues. In DNA, the CDR3 is TGTGCCAGCAGCTTCAACAGGGGCGAAGGTAACTATGGCTACACCTTC. Translation gives CASSFNRGEGNYGYTF. Supplemented by reference TRBV2 and TRBJ1-2, the full variable domain reads EPEVTQTPSHQVTQMGQEVILRCVPISNHLYFYWYRQILGQKVEFLVSFYNNEISEKSEIFDDQFSVERPDGSNFTLKIRSTKLEDSAMYFCASSFNRGEGNYGYTFGSGTRLTVV.

The V call is TRBV14, the J call TRBJ1-4, with D uncertain. The CDR3 contains 13 residues. Germline loops: CDR1 SGHDN, CDR2 FVKESK. Trimming left V 3 bases short and J 8 bases short, with 10 bases between. The CDR3 nucleotides are TGTGCCAGCAGCCAGGTAGACCGAGAAAAACTGTTTTTT. This encodes CASSQVDREKLFF.

As DNA, the CDR3 is TGTGCCAGCAGCTGGGACGCTTTTAATTCACCCCTCCACTTT. It is translated as CASSWDAFNSPLHF. J is TRBJ1-6 and V is TRBV5-4; tentative D call: TRBD1 (5 bases). There are 14 residues in the CDR3. The V gene's germline CDR1 is SGHNT and CDR2 YYREEE (reference sequence). V lost 3 bases and J 6 bases, leaving 10 bases between the germline ends.

V usage is TRBV6-6 and J usage is TRBJ2-4; D not resolved. There are 14 residues in the CDR3. Trimming removed 2 bases from V and 0 bases from J, with 5 bases in between. Per germline, CDR1 MNHNY and CDR2 SVGAGI (reference sequence). The CDR3 loop reads CASSYTVAKNIQYF. The CDR3, as DNA: TGTGCCAGCAGTTACACAGTAGCCAAAAACATTCAGTACTTC.

The table lists this clone with a few counts. Other DNA sequences in the same sample also yield this CDR3. The V gene is TRBV30, the J gene TRBJ1-5; 7 bases are a match to TRBD1. In germline, CDR1 is GTSNPN, CDR2 SVGIG (reference sequence). The CDR3 loop spans 13 amino acids. Germline trimming cut 1 base from V and 7 bases from J; bases unmatched to any gene: 4. The CDR3 loop is CAWSDRGNQPQHF. The DNA of the CDR3 is TGTGCCTGGAGTGACAGGGGAAACCAGCCCCAGCATTTT.

This clone was seen a single time. V is TRBV7-3 and J is TRBJ2-1, with TRBD2 matching 12 bases. CDR1 and CDR2 (germline): SGHTA, FQGTGA. The ends lost 1 base at V and 6 bases at J; junction bases unmatched: 7. The CDR3 sequence is 17 residues long. This chain's CDR3 is CASSLMTSGSLGNEQFF. The CDR3 nucleotides read TGTGCCAGCAGCTTAATGACTAGCGGGAGTTTGGGCAATGAGCAGTTCTTC.

CDR3 loop: CASSQDPAGNTEAFF. CDR3 in DNA: TGTGCCAGCAGCCAAGATCCCGCAGGGAACACTGAAGCTTTCTTT. The chain combines TRBV3-1 (or the pseudogene TRBV3-2) with TRBJ1-1; D is uncertain. The CDR3 sequence is 15 residues long. Germline values: CDR1 LGHDT, CDR2 YNNKEL (reference sequence). V lost 0 bases to trimming and J lost 1 base, with 9 bases between them.

This clone was observed a single time. The rearrangement links TRBV5-4 to TRBJ1-1, with a tentative D call TRBD1 (5 bases). Germline CDR1 is SGHNT and CDR2 is YYREEE (reference sequence). Trimming took 4 bases from V and 5 from J, leaving 9 bases between them. The CDR3 spans 12 residues. The CDR3 nucleotides are TGTGCCAGCAGCCCGGGGGGGACTGAAGCTTTCTTT. This sequence encodes CASSPGGTEAFF.

The chain combines TRBV7-8 with TRBJ2-7, with D maybe TRBD1 (6 bases). V lost 0 bases to trimming and J lost 2 bases, with 17 bases between them. Per the germline V gene, CDR1 is SGHVS and CDR2 is FQNEAQ. CDR3 size: 17 residues. For the CDR3, the DNA is TGTGCCAGCAGCTTAGCGGGACACGGACAGCTTGCCTACGAGCAGTACTTC. This codes for CASSLAGHGQLAYEQYF.

The rearrangement uses TRBV6-5 and TRBJ1-2; D gene ambiguous. Trimming cost V 6 bases and J 4 bases, with 12 bases left between them. Germline V gene lookup returns CDR1 MNHEY and CDR2 SVGAGI. The CDR3 length is 13 residues. CDR3 protein: CASRIQEGYGYTF. Written as DNA, the CDR3 is TGTGCCAGCAGGATCCAGGAGGGCTATGGCTACACCTTC.

This clone was seen just once. The chain links TRBV29-1 to TRBJ2-3, with 11 bases lining up with TRBD2. Germline loops: CDR1 SQVTM, CDR2 ANQGSEA. V shed 7 bases and J 4 bases; nucleotides not matched to a gene: 7. There are 14 residues in the CDR3. CDR3: CSGSGTSGADTQYF. DNA for the CDR3: TGCAGCGGATCTGGGACTAGCGGAGCAGATACGCAGTATTTT.

This chain uses TRBV5-1 with TRBJ1-2; 7 nucleotides match TRBD1. The ends lost 4 bases at V and 5 bases at J; junction bases unmatched: 14. This CDR3 has 16 residues. Per germline, CDR1 SGHRS and CDR2 YFSETQ. In nucleotides, the CDR3 is TGCGCCAGCAGCATGGGGGACAGCCGGACCGGTTATGGCTACACCTTC. Protein: CASSMGDSRTGYGYTF.

The CDR3 region has the DNA TGTGCCAGCAGGGACGGGGGGGCCTACGAGCAGTACTTC. This gives the protein CASRDGGAYEQYF. The gene calls are TRBV28 and TRBJ2-7, with 8 bases lining up with TRBD2. The CDR3 spans 13 residues. V lost 6 bases and J lost 2; bases outside the gene matches: 3. From germline, CDR1 is MDHEN and CDR2 SYDVKM. The whole variable domain, filled in from reference TRBV28 and TRBJ2-7, reads DVKVTQSSRYLVKRTGEKVFLECVQDMDHENMFWYRQDPGLGLRLIYFSYDVKMKEKGDIPEGYSVSREKKERFSLILESASTNQTSMYLCASRDGGAYEQYFGPGTRLTVT.

The chain combines TRBV5-6 with TRBJ2-7; D is uncertain. Germline V gene sequence: CDR1 SGHDT, CDR2 YYEEEE. This CDR3 comprises 13 residues. Between the trimmed V and J ends, which lost 2 bases and 4 bases, there was a span of 10 bases. CDR3 residues: CASSLGLGYEQYF. Written as DNA, the CDR3 is TGTGCCAGCAGCTTAGGTTTGGGGTACGAGCAGTACTTC.

In DNA form, the CDR3 reads TGTGCCTGTCGGGACGTCTATGGCTACACCTTC. It translates to CACRDVYGYTF. This rearrangement joins TRBV30 to TRBJ1-2, with D possibly being TRBD1 (5 bases). The CDR3 is 11 amino acids. Germline values: CDR1 GTSNPN, CDR2 SVGIG (reference sequence). V shed 6 bases and J shed 4 bases, with 9 bases lying between them.

The chain employs TRBV5-4 and TRBJ2-2, with 9 bases identical to TRBD2. Germline CDR1 and CDR2: SGHNT and YYREEE (reference sequence). The V segment lost 0 bases and the J segment 5 bases; nucleotides outside the gene matches: 2. This CDR3 spans 15 amino acids. The CDR3 sequence is CASSLVAGGTGELFF. The CDR3 bases are TGTGCCAGCAGCTTGGTGGCGGGAGGGACCGGGGAGCTGTTTTTT.

The gene calls are TRBV2 and TRBJ1-6; weak D call: TRBD1 (5 bases). This CDR3 region has 13 residues. Germline V gene data show CDR1 as SNHLY and CDR2 as FYNNEI. The V end lost 6 bases, the J end lost 9 bases, and 12 bases lay between the germline ends. This chain's CDR3 is CASSRAGFSPLHF. The CDR3 nucleotides are TGTGCCAGCAGCAGGGCCGGGTTTTCACCCCTCCACTTT.

The J gene is TRBJ2-7, the V gene TRBV6-5, with TRBD1 as a possible D gene (7 bases). The CDR3 runs to 13 residues. Germline assignment: CDR1 MNHEY and CDR2 SVGAGI. The ends were cut back, 6 bases at V and 2 bases at J, with 11 bases in the middle. Here the CDR3 reads CASSQGGAYEQYF. CDR3 coding DNA: TGTGCCAGCAGCCAGGGGGGAGCCTACGAGCAGTACTTC.

V usage is TRBV19 and J usage is TRBJ1-3; no clear D. CDR1 is LNHDA and CDR2 is SQIVND in the germline V gene (reference sequence). V was trimmed by 5 bases and J by 0 bases, leaving 11 bases between them. CDR3 length: 15 amino acids. DNA of the CDR3: TGTGCCAGTAGTGCCTCCTCCGGCTCTGGAAACACCATATATTTT. Residues: CASSASSGSGNTIYF.

Turning to this clone: Other DNA sequences from this sample encode an identical CDR3 as well. CDR3 in amino acids: CASSQEGNTEAFF. CDR3 nucleotides: TGTGCCAGCAGCCAGGAAGGGAACACTGAAGCTTTCTTT. The chain uses TRBV3-1 (or the pseudogene TRBV3-2) and TRBJ1-1; D is undetermined. This CDR3 region has 13 residues. In germline, CDR1 is LGHDT, CDR2 YNNKEL (reference sequence). V shed 3 bases and J shed 1 base, with 6 bases lying between them.

The chain carries TRBV11-2 and TRBJ2-7; 9 bases line up with TRBD2. CDR1 is SGHAT and CDR2 is FQNNGV in the germline V gene. V shed 0 bases and J 3 bases; nucleotides not matched to a gene: 3. The CDR3 has 15 amino acids. The CDR3 coding sequence is TGTGCCAGCAGCTTAGAACTAGCGGGTAACTACGAGCAGTACTTC. It translates to CASSLELAGNYEQYF.

The rearrangement joins TRBV19 to TRBJ1-2; TRBD1 might be the D (6 bases). Germline CDR1 is LNHDA and CDR2 is SQIVND (reference sequence). The CDR3 covers 15 residues. Trimming pared 3 bases from V and 2 bases from J, leaving 13 bases between. The DNA of the CDR3 is TGTGCCAGTAGTATTACCGGGACACCGAACTATGGCTACACCTTC. This sequence encodes CASSITGTPNYGYTF.

This rearrangement joins TRBV5-1 to TRBJ2-7; D is perhaps TRBD1 (6 bases). There are 11 residues in the CDR3. V was shortened by 3 bases and J by 9 bases, with 10 bases between the two germline ends. Germline V gives CDR1 SGHRS, CDR2 YFSETQ. The CDR3 loop reads CASSSGEGQYF. The CDR3 region has the DNA TGCGCCAGCAGCTCAGGGGAAGGGCAGTACTTC.